The 18 T cell receptor beta chains below all came from one sample that was sequenced in a study of blood T cells in healthy people across ages (dated by TCRdb to between 2014 and 2017). Receptor libraries were prepared by 5' RACE. These reads were obtained on an Illumina HiSeq 2500. A second PCR of 7 to 11 cycles was run with a J-beta primer mix and a sample-barcoded 5' primer. TCRdb applied fastp at Q25 and MiXCR to the public reads, then kept only in-frame beta chains. Duplicate CDR3 protein sequences are folded into a single record with the most common DNA and genes. The sample table holds 1.5 million to 1.8 million distinct CDR3 sequences, of which 35% to 45% were seen once. The top ten clonotypes cover 4% of the sample. The sequenced sample consisted of blood. The source of these receptors is a woman under 30 in good health.

The chain couples TRBV20-1 to TRBJ2-7; D uncertain. CDR3 size: 14 residues. Trimming cost V 6 bases and J 2 bases, with 17 bases left between them. CDR1 and CDR2 (germline): DFQATT, SNEGSKA (reference sequence). CDR3 protein: CSAPLPTNTYEQYF. The DNA for the CDR3 is TGCAGTGCCCCCCTTCCCACTAACACCTACGAGCAGTACTTC.

The chain has TRBV7-9 and TRBJ2-1, with D perhaps given as TRBD1 or TRBD2 (5 bases each). This CDR3 region has 15 residues. V gave up 1 base and J gave up 13 bases, with 20 bases separating them. The germline CDR1 and CDR2 sequences are SEHNR and FQNEAQ (reference sequence). CDR3 nucleotide sequence: TGTGCCAGCAGCTTAGAAGGGCTAGTGGAGGACATTCAGTTCTTC. This sequence encodes CASSLEGLVEDIQFF.

V usage is TRBV27 and J usage is TRBJ1-5; D uncertain. The germline V and J ends were trimmed by 1 base and 3 bases, with 7 bases remaining between them. The germline V gene encodes CDR1 MNHEY and CDR2 SMNVEV (reference sequence). This CDR3 spans 14 amino acids. The CDR3: CASSLFGFNQPQHF. DNA for the CDR3: TGTGCCAGCAGTTTATTTGGTTTCAATCAGCCCCAGCATTTT.

The chain uses TRBV29-1 and TRBJ2-3; 7 positions agree with TRBD1. V was pared by 5 bases and J by 4 bases, with 12 bases of the junction left unmatched. Looked up from germline, CDR1 is SQVTM and CDR2 is ANQGSEA. The length of the CDR3 is 15 residues. The CDR3: CSVPRTGVRADTQYF. CDR3 DNA sequence: TGCAGCGTTCCTCGAACAGGGGTTCGGGCAGATACGCAGTATTTT.

In its sample, this clonotype was seen a few times. V usage is TRBV24-1 and J usage is TRBJ1-5; 7 bases are a match to TRBD1. CDR1 is KGHDR and CDR2 is SFDVKD in the germline V gene. This CDR3 has 14 residues. V shed 7 bases, J shed 5 bases, and the junction held 7 bases outside the gene matches. The DNA of the CDR3 is TGTGCCACCAGCTCCAGGGGGACGGATCAGCCCCAGCATTTT. Protein: CATSSRGTDQPQHF.

This chain uses TRBV10-2 with TRBJ2-4, with D possibly matching TRBD1 (5 bases). Trimming shortened V by 7 bases and J by 0 bases, and 16 bases separated the two germline ends. The CDR3 consists of 16 residues. The germline V gene has CDR1 WSHSY and CDR2 SAAADI. This CDR3 is CASTAGQGLAKNIQYF. Here the CDR3 DNA reads TGCGCCAGCACCGCCGGCCAGGGCTTAGCCAAAAACATTCAGTACTTC.

This clonotype was detected a few times. This chain links TRBV12-3 or TRBV12-4 with TRBJ2-7; perhaps D is TRBD1 or TRBD2 (5 bases each). V lost 7 bases and J 3 bases, leaving 16 bases between the germline ends. The CDR3 contains 14 residues. The CDR3 protein is CASIDRDRSYEQYF. The DNA of the CDR3 is TGTGCCAGCATTGACCGGGACCGGAGCTACGAGCAGTACTTC.

This clonotype was found a few times. For the CDR3, the DNA is TGTGCCAGCAGTTTTTGGGGGCAGGGTCAAGAGACCCAGTACTTC. Translated, it gives CASSFWGQGQETQYF. The V and J genes are TRBV28 and TRBJ2-5; the D gene is possibly TRBD1 (6 bases). The CDR3 is 15 residues long. Germline V CDR1 and CDR2: MDHEN, SYDVKM. V was cut by 3 bases and J by 2 bases, with 13 bases left in between.

This clonotype has a handful of counts. The chain joins TRBV4-3 to TRBJ2-3; D gene ambiguous. Germline V gives CDR1 LGHNA, CDR2 YSLEER. V lost 0 bases and J lost 4, with 11 bases in between. The CDR3 is made up of 15 amino acids. DNA for the CDR3: TGCGCCAGCAGCCAAGATGGGCCCTCATCAGATACGCAGTATTTT. Its translation is CASSQDGPSSDTQYF.

The chain links TRBV20-1 to TRBJ2-7, with D tentatively TRBD1 (6 bases). The CDR3 has 14 residues. Germline V gene sequence: CDR1 DFQATT, CDR2 SNEGSKA (reference sequence). V lost 2 bases, J lost 2 bases, and 13 bases lay in between. The CDR3 loop is CSARQGGSTYEQYF. The CDR3 nucleotides read TGCAGTGCTAGACAAGGGGGTAGCACCTACGAGCAGTACTTC.

This clonotype was seen a few times. The V and J genes are TRBV4-1 and TRBJ1-2, with 10 bases aligning to TRBD1. This CDR3 spans 15 amino acids. CDR1 is MGHRA and CDR2 is YSYEKL in the germline V gene. J gave up 8 bases and V 2 bases, and 8 bases lay outside the gene matches. The CDR3 DNA is TGCGCCAGCAGCCAATATTTGGACAGGGGGATCGGCTACACCTTC. This gives the protein CASSQYLDRGIGYTF.

The rearrangement joins TRBV12-3 or TRBV12-4 to TRBJ1-1; D unclear. The CDR3 is 13 amino acids. The V gene lost 6 bases and the J gene lost 6 bases, with 14 bases spanning the gap. CDR3 amino acids: CASRPPGGAEAFF. The DNA for the CDR3 is TGTGCCAGCAGACCCCCGGGCGGGGCTGAAGCTTTCTTT.

The genes are TRBV12-3 or TRBV12-4 and TRBJ2-2; D may be TRBD1 (6 bases). Trimming removed 6 bases from V and 7 bases from J, with 21 bases in between. This CDR3 is built from 16 residues. In DNA form, the CDR3 reads TGTGCCAGCAGAAACCCCGGGACAACTCCCGGCGGGGAGCTGTTTTTT. The encoded protein is CASRNPGTTPGGELFF.

A note on this clonotype: Germline is not matched at one junction end, which may reflect a read error. The rearrangement links TRBV29-1 to TRBJ2-5; possibly TRBD1 for D (6 bases). Germline V lookup: CDR1 SQVTM, CDR2 ANQGSEA. The CDR3 loop spans 13 amino acids. The CDR3 DNA is TGCGGCGTGATCCGGGGACAAGGAGAGACCCAGTACTTC. Protein: CGVIRGQGETQYF.

The chain has TRBV5-6 and TRBJ2-1; unclear D gene. The germline V gene encodes CDR1 SGHDT and CDR2 YYEEEE. The CDR3 is 13 residues long. V was pared by 1 base and J by 5 bases, with 7 bases between. CDR3 region: CASSLFVNNEQFF. DNA for the CDR3: TGTGCCAGCAGCTTGTTTGTAAACAATGAGCAGTTCTTC.

The chain is built from TRBV7-9 and TRBJ1-4; no clear D. Trimming took off 1 base at V and 0 bases at J, with 12 bases between the two ends. Germline CDR1 is SEHNR and CDR2 is FQNEAQ (reference sequence). The CDR3 is 17 amino acids. The CDR3 nucleotides read TGTGCCAGCAGCTTAGATGGTGGGAGCGCAACTAATGAAAAACTGTTTTTT. As protein: CASSLDGGSATNEKLFF.

The V gene is TRBV12-5, the J gene TRBJ2-1; 7 bases are shared with TRBD1. The germline gives CDR1 LGHNT, CDR2 FRNRAP. J was trimmed by 9 bases and V by 0 bases; bases with no gene match: 2. This CDR3 comprises 13 residues. Written as DNA, the CDR3 is TGTGCTAGTGGTTTGGTTCGGGACAGTGAGCAGTTCTTC. This encodes CASGLVRDSEQFF.

This clonotype was seen a few times. V gene TRBV9 combines with J gene TRBJ2-2; the match to TRBD2 covers 9 bases. V gave up 0 bases and J gave up 4 bases; unmatched junction bases: 7. The CDR3 is made up of 17 amino acids. Germline V gene data show CDR1 as SGDLS and CDR2 as YYNGEE. The CDR3 loop reads CASSVEGLAGLTGELFF. The CDR3 DNA reads TGTGCCAGCAGCGTAGAGGGCCTAGCGGGACTCACCGGGGAGCTGTTTTTT.